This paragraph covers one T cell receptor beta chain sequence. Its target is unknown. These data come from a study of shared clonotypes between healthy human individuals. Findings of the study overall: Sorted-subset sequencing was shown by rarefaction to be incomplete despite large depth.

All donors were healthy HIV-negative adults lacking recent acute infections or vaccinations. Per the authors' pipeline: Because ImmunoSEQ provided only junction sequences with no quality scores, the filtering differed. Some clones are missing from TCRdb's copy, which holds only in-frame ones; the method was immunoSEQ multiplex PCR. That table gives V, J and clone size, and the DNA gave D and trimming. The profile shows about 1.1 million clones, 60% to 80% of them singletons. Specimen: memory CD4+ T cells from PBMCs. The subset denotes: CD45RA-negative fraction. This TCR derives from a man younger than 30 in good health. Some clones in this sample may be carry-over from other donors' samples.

The CDR3 DNA reads as TGTGCCATAGGACAGGGGGCTTACGAGCAGTACTTC. Protein product: CAIGQGAYEQYF. This chain joins TRBV10-3 and TRBJ2-7, with 11 bases fitting TRBD1. CDR3 length: 12 residues. Germline loops: CDR1 ENHRY, CDR2 SYGVKD. V was pared by 9 bases and J by 4 bases, with 2 bases of the junction left unmatched.